The rows below give T cell receptor beta chains drawn from one sample of a study of CD8 T cells in Susac syndrome. MiXCR, applied by TCRdb to the immunoSEQ multiplex PCR reads, yields one record per CDR3 protein. This sample yields some 150,000 distinct CDR3 sequences, of which about 94% are seen a single time; 0.2% to 0.25% belongs to the top ten. What was sequenced was CD8+ T cells from PBMCs. Every receptor here comes from a human donor with multiple sclerosis. Each CDR3 is given with its conserved first and last residue. A D gene is named only where the DNA matches it firmly. Part of the rows lack a size; the others show once, few, many or a class for expanded clones.

V gene	CDR3 length	J gene	clone size	D gene	CDR3 DNA	CDR3 protein
TRBV20-1	15	TRBJ1-6	-	-	TGCAGTGCTAGAGAGGACGGACAAGGTAATTCACCCCTCCACTTT	CSAREDGQGNSPLHF
TRBV5-1	14	TRBJ2-7	once	TRBD1	TGCGCCAGCAGCTACGGACAGGGGGCCTACGAGCAGTACTTC	CASSYGQGAYEQYF
TRBV7-6	14	TRBJ1-1	-	-	TGTGCCAGCAGCCCTGGGGCGGGAGGGACTGAAGCTTTCTTT	CASSPGAGGTEAFF
TRBV13	12	TRBJ2-5	-	-	TGTGCCAGCAGTCAACAGGAAGAGACCCAGTACTTC	CASSQQEETQYF
TRBV15	16	TRBJ2-7	-	TRBD2	TGTGCCACCAGCACCACAGGACTAGCTTCCTCCTACGAGCAGTACTTC	CATSTTGLASSYEQYF
TRBV9	17	TRBJ2-2	-	TRBD1	TGTGCCAGCAGCATTCCCGGGACAGGGGTCGACACCGGGGAGCTGTTTTTT	CASSIPGTGVDTGELFF
TRBV29-1	16	TRBJ2-1	-	-	TGCAGCGTTGTATTGGTTGGGACCCGGCTTCTGGATGAGCAGTTCTTC	CSVVLVGTRLLDEQFF
TRBV20-1	15	TRBJ2-3	-	-	TGCAGTGCTAGGCCTTTGGGGCGTGAGATAGATACGCAGTATTTT	CSARPLGREIDTQYF
TRBV20-1	15	TRBJ2-2	-	-	TGCAGTGCTAGAGTTAGCGTTTCGAACACCGGGGAGCTGTTTTTT	CSARVSVSNTGELFF
TRBV20-1	15	TRBJ1-5	-	-	TGCAGTGCTCTTCTTGGGGCCTATGCGAATCAGCCCCAGCATTTT	CSALLGAYANQPQHF
TRBV5-1	15	TRBJ1-1	once	TRBD1	TGCGCCAGCAGCTTGAGGGGGACAGTCAACACTGAAGCTTTCTTT	CASSLRGTVNTEAFF
TRBV9	14	TRBJ2-7	few	-	TGTGCCAGCAGCGTAGGGGCCGGGAACTACGAGCAGTACTTC	CASSVGAGNYEQYF
TRBV13	16	TRBJ2-7	once	TRBD1	TGTGCCAGCAGCTTAGTTTCACAGGGGATATTCGACGAGCAGTACTTC	CASSLVSQGIFDEQYF
TRBV29-1	12	TRBJ1-2	-	TRBD1	TGCAGCGGATACAGGGGCGGGATAGGCTACACCTTC	CSGYRGGIGYTF
TRBV5-1	15	TRBJ2-1	few	TRBD2	TGCGCCAGCAGCTTGGAAGCGGGGGGCTACAATGAGCAGTTCTTC	CASSLEAGGYNEQFF
TRBV5-1	16	TRBJ2-7	-	TRBD1	TGCGCCAGCCGCGCCGGGTGGCCAGGGGGCGAGTACGAGCAGTACTTC	CASRAGWPGGEYEQYF
TRBV20-1	15	TRBJ2-1	-	-	TGCAGTGCTCGGGGGGCTTCGACCTCCTACAATGAGCAGTTCTTC	CSARGASTSYNEQFF
TRBV12-5	15	TRBJ2-3	-	-	TGTGCTAGTGGGCCTCTAGGGGGGTATGCAGATACGCAGTATTTT	CASGPLGGYADTQYF
TRBV20-1	14	TRBJ1-2	once	-	TGCAGTGCTAGACGCAGGGAGGAAGGCTATGGCTACACCTTC	CSARRREEGYGYTF
TRBV9	15	TRBJ2-1	-	-	TGTGCCAGCAGCCCCACGAACCCCCGGGGAGCGGAGCAGTTCTTC	CASSPTNPRGAEQFF
TRBV28	16	TRBJ1-2	-	-	TGTGCCAGCAGTCCCCACAGGGAGGGGTACGGCTATGGCTACACCTTC	CASSPHREGYGYGYTF
TRBV13	16	TRBJ2-1	-	TRBD1	TGTGCCAGCAGCTTAGACTGGGACAGGGGGCTGATGGAGCAGTTCTTC	CASSLDWDRGLMEQFF
TRBV6-5	14	TRBJ2-1	-	TRBD2	TGTGCCAGCAAAGGGACTAGGGTCTACAATGAGCAGTTCTTC	CASKGTRVYNEQFF
TRBV9	14	TRBJ2-7	few	-	TGTGCCAGCAGCGTAGGTGCTGATTCCTACGAGCAGTACTTC	CASSVGADSYEQYF
TRBV27	18	TRBJ2-6	-	-	TGTGCCAGCAGTTTGATTAGACACGAGAGCTCTGGGGCCAACGTCCTGACTTTC	CASSLIRHESSGANVLTF
TRBV7-9	13	TRBJ1-1	-	-	TGTGCCAGCAGCCAGAGCGTTCGGGCTGAAGCTTTCTTT	CASSQSVRAEAFF
TRBV3-1	16	TRBJ2-7	-	-	TGTGCCAGCAGCCAAGTTTGGGGGGCGGCTACCTACGAGCAGTACTTC	CASSQVWGAATYEQYF
TRBV3-1	16	TRBJ2-7	-	-	TGTGCCAGCAGCCAAGGTAGCGACCACCAACTTTCTGAGCAGTACTTC	CASSQGSDHQLSEQYF
TRBV30	13	TRBJ1-2	once	-	TGTGCCTGGAGTGTACTCGGCAGCTATGGCTACACCTTC	CAWSVLGSYGYTF
TRBV25-1	14	TRBJ1-1	-	-	TGTGCCAGCAGTGCAAGGACAGTGAACACTGAAGCTTTCTTT	CASSARTVNTEAFF
TRBV4-2	15	TRBJ2-5	-	TRBD2	TGTGCCAGCAGCCAAAGACTAGCGGGGTTAGAGACCCAGTACTTC	CASSQRLAGLETQYF
TRBV6-2/TRBV6-3	14	TRBJ2-7	-	-	TGTGCCAGCAGTTACGGCACGGACTCCTACGAGCAGTACTTC	CASSYGTDSYEQYF
TRBV9	18	TRBJ2-6	-	-	TGTGCCAGCAGCGTAGATGGGGGGCCCCGCTCTGGGGCCAACGTCCTGACTTTC	CASSVDGGPRSGANVLTF
TRBV7-9	16	TRBJ1-6	-	-	TGTGCCAGCAGCCAATGGGGTGCAGGGGAGAATTCACCCCTCCACTTT	CASSQWGAGENSPLHF
TRBV20-1	15	TRBJ1-6	-	-	TGCAGTGCTAATGGCAAACAGAGGTATAATTCACCCCTCCACTTT	CSANGKQRYNSPLHF
TRBV27	14	TRBJ2-1	-	-	TGTGCCAGCGCGGACGGAAGCTCCTACAATGAGCAGTTCTTC	CASADGSSYNEQFF
TRBV4-1	14	TRBJ2-7	once	-	TGCGCCAGCAGCCACCGCCTCATAGAGAGCGAGCAGTACTTC	CASSHRLIESEQYF
TRBV29-1	14	TRBJ1-1	once	-	TGCAGCGTTGAAAGTCGACATACGAACACTGAAGCTTTCTTT	CSVESRHTNTEAFF
TRBV2	12	TRBJ1-2	-	-	TGTGCCAGCAGGGGGGCCGTCTATGGCTACACCTTC	CASRGAVYGYTF
TRBV2	17	TRBJ1-5	-	-	TGTGCCAGCAGGCCCTCGGTTGGGGACGGAGGGAAAATGCCCCAGCATTTT	CASRPSVGDGGKMPQHF
TRBV30	15	TRBJ2-1	few	-	TGTGCCTGGACCAAACGGACAAAGGCCTCCAATGAGCAGTTCTTC	CAWTKRTKASNEQFF
TRBV10-2	14	TRBJ2-3	-	-	TGCGCCAGCAGTGAGGCAGACTACACAGATACGCAGTATTTT	CASSEADYTDTQYF
TRBV29-1	17	TRBJ2-1	-	TRBD2	TGCAGCGTTGAAGTAATTCTGGGACTAGCGGTTACAATTGAGCAGTTCTTC	CSVEVILGLAVTIEQFF
TRBV11-2	14	TRBJ1-1	-	-	TGTGCCAGCAGCTTGCAGGGAGGACGAACTGAAGCTTTCTTT	CASSLQGGRTEAFF
TRBV10-3	14	TRBJ1-1	-	-	TGTGCCATCAGTGAGTCGGGGGGAGGGACTGAAGCTTTCTTT	CAISESGGGTEAFF
TRBV12-3/TRBV12-4	13	TRBJ2-7	-	-	TGTGCCAGCACCGTCGGGATGGGGTACGAGCAGTACTTC	CASTVGMGYEQYF
TRBV3-1	12	TRBJ2-5	-	-	TGTGCCAGCAGCTCTGTACAAGAGACCCAGTACTTC	CASSSVQETQYF
TRBV20-1	15	TRBJ1-1	-	-	TGCAGTGCTAGGGGTTTACAGGGTATGAACACTGAAGCTTTCTTT	CSARGLQGMNTEAFF
TRBV9	16	TRBJ2-2	once	TRBD1	TGTGCCAGCAGCAGATCCGGGACAGGGGGTCCCGGGGAGCTGTTTTTT	CASSRSGTGGPGELFF
TRBV29-1	9	TRBJ2-1	-	-	TGCAGCGTTGGGGGGAGGCAGTTCTTC	CSVGGRQFF
TRBV5-6	13	TRBJ2-1	-	-	TGTGCCAGCAGCTTACAGGAGGAACATGAGCAGTTCTTC	CASSLQEEHEQFF
TRBV7-3	14	TRBJ1-2	-	-	TGTGCCAGCAGCTTAATGGCCCAGGGTGATGGCTACACCTTC	CASSLMAQGDGYTF
TRBV7-9	15	TRBJ2-1	-	TRBD1	TGTGCCAGCAGCCCCTGGACAGGGTTGAACAATGAGCAGTTCTTC	CASSPWTGLNNEQFF
TRBV2	10	TRBJ2-7	once	-	TGTGCCAGCGGTCCGGGCGAGCAGTACTTC	CASGPGEQYF
TRBV11-2	16	TRBJ2-2	-	-	TGTGCCAGCAGCCGGGGGGCTAGCGAGCACACCGGGGAGCTGTTTTTT	CASSRGASEHTGELFF
TRBV5-1	14	TRBJ1-5	few	-	TGCGCCAGCAGCCCCTACCTTGGAAGGGAGCCCCAGCATTTT	CASSPYLGREPQHF
TRBV7-9	13	TRBJ2-5	few	-	TGTGCCAGCAGTGGGACACCTCAAGAGACCCAGTACTTC	CASSGTPQETQYF
TRBV6-5	15	TRBJ2-1	-	-	TGTGCCAGCAGCTTAGGGGATTTCTCCTACAATGAGCAGTTCTTC	CASSLGDFSYNEQFF
TRBV30	13	TRBJ1-1	-	-	TGTGCCTGGACAGGTTCCGTGAACACTGAAGCTTTCTTT	CAWTGSVNTEAFF
TRBV5-1	14	TRBJ2-7	once	TRBD1	TGCGCCAGCAGCTCTTCCGGGACAGGGAGCGAGCAGTACTTC	CASSSSGTGSEQYF